The 31 T cell receptor beta chains given below trace back to one sample, sequenced in a study of blood T cell repertoires in COVID-19. The protocol was immunoSEQ multiplex PCR, while the TCRdb copy is restricted to in-frame clones and leaves out a portion. The repertoire has roughly 250,000 clones, around 90% of them found once; the top ten carry 3% to 4.5%. The sequenced material came from peripheral blood. The source is a woman between 40 and 55 years old with acute or convalescent COVID-19.

The genes are TRBV9 and TRBJ2-5, with a tentative D call TRBD1 (7 bases). The CDR3 spans 16 residues. Trimming removed 4 bases at V and 2 bases at J, with 18 bases between. CDR1 and CDR2 (germline): SGDLS, YYNGEE. The CDR3 DNA reads as TGTGCCAGCAGCTCAACCGGGGGACAGCTTCAAGAGACCCAGTACTTC. Translation: CASSSTGGQLQETQYF.

This clone was recorded once. Here the CDR3 DNA reads TGCGCCAGCAGCCCCAAGACCTCTAGCGGGGGGGCCTTTGAGACCCAGTACTTC. This codes for CASSPKTSSGGAFETQYF. This chain joins TRBV5-1 and TRBJ2-5; 12 bases align to TRBD2. The CDR3 runs to 18 residues. The J segment lost 5 bases and the V segment lost 4 bases, leaving 15 bases of the junction unmatched. The V gene's germline CDR1 is SGHRS and CDR2 YFSETQ.

The chain uses TRBV5-5 and TRBJ1-1, with 8 nucleotides matching TRBD1. Germline CDR1 SGHKS, CDR2 YYEKEE (reference sequence). The ends lost 2 bases at V and 4 bases at J; junction bases unmatched: 13. The CDR3 sequence is 17 residues long. CDR3 bases: TGTGCCAGCAGCTTCACGGGGACAGGCGCGGGGAGCACTGAAGCTTTCTTT. Its translation: CASSFTGTGAGSTEAFF.

In DNA, the CDR3 is TGTGCCAGCAGTCTCCAGGGGGCGCGGATATACAACACTGAAGCTTTCTTT. Encoded protein: CASSLQGARIYNTEAFF. The chain carries TRBV6-6 and TRBJ1-1, with 8 bases that match TRBD1. CDR3 size: 17 residues. Germline V CDR1 and CDR2: MNHNY, SVGAGI (reference sequence). Trimming took 5 bases from V and 2 from J; bases not matched to a gene: 13.

The V gene is TRBV18, the J gene TRBJ2-5; 7 nucleotides line up with TRBD1. V lost 3 bases and J lost 14; bases outside the gene matches: 9. The CDR3 sequence is 12 residues long. In germline, CDR1 is KGHSH, CDR2 LQKENI. In DNA, the CDR3 is TGTGCCAGCTCACCTACAGGGGCCTTGGAATACTTC. This gives the protein CASSPTGALEYF.

This chain joins TRBV7-2 and TRBJ2-4; possibly TRBD2 for D (6 bases). Germline-derived CDR1 and CDR2 are SGHTA and FQGNSA. The V gene lost 1 base and the J gene lost 4 bases, with 11 bases spanning the gap. CDR3 length: 15 residues. CDR3 DNA: TGTGCCAGCAGCTTAGGCGGTAGCGGAAAAAACATTCAGTACTTC. The encoded protein is CASSLGGSGKNIQYF.

On this clone: This specimen includes other DNA sequences encoding the same CDR3. DNA of the CDR3: TGCAGCGTTGAAGGGCAGGGAAGCAATGAGCAGTTCTTC. This codes for CSVEGQGSNEQFF. This chain links TRBV29-1 with TRBJ2-1; maybe TRBD1 (5 bases). The V and J ends lost 1 base and 6 bases respectively, with 10 bases between them. CDR1 SQVTM and CDR2 ANQGSEA come from the germline V gene. The CDR3 is 13 amino acids.

This clone showed up just a few times. The rearrangement joins TRBV5-1 to TRBJ2-5, with TRBD1 identical over 9 bases. The germline CDR1 and CDR2 sequences are SGHRS and YFSETQ. The CDR3 sequence is 14 residues long. The V segment lost 4 bases and the J segment 3 bases; nucleotides outside the gene matches: 4. The CDR3 region is CASSDGQGKETQYF. The CDR3 nucleotides are TGCGCCAGCAGCGACGGACAGGGGAAAGAGACCCAGTACTTC.

The chain joins TRBV6-5 to TRBJ2-2, with TRBD2 as a possible D gene (7 bases). CDR1 and CDR2 (germline): MNHEY, SVGAGI. The ends were cut back, 10 bases at V and 4 bases at J, with 19 bases in the middle. This CDR3 spans 15 amino acids. Here the CDR3 DNA reads TGTGCCACTCGCGGGGGCATAGGGTCCACCGGGGAGCTGTTTTTT. Its translation: CATRGGIGSTGELFF.

This clone was seen only a few times. The chain combines TRBV6-1 with TRBJ2-2, with 9 bases fitting TRBD2. The CDR3 is made up of 15 amino acids. The J segment lost 6 bases and the V segment lost 4 bases, leaving 6 bases of the junction unmatched. The germline gives CDR1 MNHNS, CDR2 SASEGT. CDR3 sequence: CASSASGGGAGELFF. CDR3 nucleotide sequence: TGTGCCAGCAGTGCCAGCGGCGGGGGGGCCGGGGAGCTGTTTTTT.

The chain uses TRBV6-1 and TRBJ1-3, with a tentative D call TRBD1 (5 bases). Germline V gives CDR1 MNHNS, CDR2 SASEGT. Trimming shortened V by 1 base and J by 3 bases, and 13 bases separated the two germline ends. This CDR3 is built from 16 residues. CDR3 sequence: CASSEGGGGSGNTIYF. CDR3 nucleotide sequence: TGTGCCAGCAGTGAAGGTGGGGGGGGGAGTGGAAACACCATATATTTT.

The chain uses TRBV6-5 and TRBJ1-1; no reliable D call. CDR3 length: 15 residues. The V end lost 0 bases, the J end lost 6 bases, and 14 bases lay between the germline ends. From germline, CDR1 is MNHEY and CDR2 SVGAGI. CDR3 region: CASSYSMVRFAEAFF. CDR3 nucleotides: TGTGCCAGCAGTTACTCGATGGTCAGGTTCGCTGAAGCTTTCTTT.

The chain has TRBV28 and TRBJ1-2; 7 bases line up with TRBD1. Germline V gene data show CDR1 as MDHEN and CDR2 as SYDVKM. Trimming removed 4 bases from V and 4 bases from J; junction bases left unmatched: 6. The CDR3 runs to 14 residues. Here the CDR3 reads CASSSGTAAYGYTF. The CDR3 nucleotides are TGTGCCAGCAGTTCTGGGACAGCCGCCTATGGCTACACCTTC.

This rearrangement joins TRBV3-1 (or the pseudogene TRBV3-2) to TRBJ1-2, with 9 bases lining up with TRBD1. CDR1 is LGHDT, CDR2 YNNKEL, per germline (reference sequence). V trimming: 3 bases; J trimming: 4 bases; junction bases outside the gene matches: 6. This CDR3 region has 15 residues. CDR3 in amino acids: CASSHLSDRGYGYTF. CDR3 in DNA: TGTGCCAGCAGCCACCTCTCGGACAGGGGCTATGGCTACACCTTC.

The DNA of the CDR3 is TGCGCCAGCAGCCCTCCGGACAGGACGAACACCGGGGAGCTGTTTTTT. Translating it yields CASSPPDRTNTGELFF. The chain joins TRBV5-1 to TRBJ2-2, with TRBD1 identical over 7 bases. The junction had 6 bases not matched to a gene; V was cut back by 4 bases and J by 0 bases. The CDR3 totals 16 residues. Germline lookup yields CDR1 SGHRS and CDR2 YFSETQ.

The rearrangement joins TRBV7-9 to TRBJ1-4; a weak D match, TRBD1 (5 bases). The V end lost 8 bases, the J end lost 7 bases, and 14 bases lay between the germline ends. The germline CDR1 and CDR2 sequences are SEHNR and FQNEAQ (reference sequence). This CDR3 region has 13 residues. CDR3: CASGQGGGEKLFF. CDR3 nucleotide sequence: TGTGCCAGCGGCCAGGGAGGCGGTGAAAAACTGTTTTTT.

The J gene is TRBJ1-2, the V gene TRBV6-5, with 9 bases that match TRBD1. The CDR3 has 13 amino acids. Germline CDR1 and CDR2: MNHEY and SVGAGI. The junction had 8 bases not matched to a gene; V was cut back by 7 bases and J by 8 bases. CDR3 in amino acids: CASKGQGLRGYTF. CDR3 nucleotide sequence: TGTGCCAGCAAGGGACAGGGACTCCGCGGCTACACCTTC.

The J gene is TRBJ1-1, the V gene TRBV5-1; possibly TRBD1 for D (5 bases). Looked up from germline, CDR1 is SGHRS and CDR2 is YFSETQ. Trimming shortened V by 3 bases and J by 8 bases, and 26 bases separated the two germline ends. This CDR3 has 17 amino acids. The CDR3, as DNA: TGCGCCAGCAGCTATACTACCGCAGGCTGGGAAGGGGAAGAAGCTTTCTTT. Its translation: CASSYTTAGWEGEEAFF.

V usage is TRBV27 and J usage is TRBJ2-2; perhaps TRBD1 as D (5 bases). This CDR3 has 14 residues. From germline, CDR1 is MNHEY and CDR2 SMNVEV (reference sequence). Trimming took off 8 bases at V and 5 bases at J, with 15 bases between the two ends. The CDR3 spells CASWQGLRTGELFF. DNA of the CDR3: TGTGCCAGCTGGCAGGGCCTCCGAACCGGGGAGCTGTTTTTT.

J is TRBJ1-1 and V is TRBV4-1; D not resolved. The CDR3 is 19 amino acids. V lost 2 bases and J lost 1, with 23 bases in between. CDR1 is MGHRA and CDR2 is YSYEKL in the germline V gene. CDR3: CASSQYLRLSPAANTEAFF. CDR3 DNA sequence: TGCGCCAGCAGCCAATATCTGAGGTTGAGTCCTGCAGCGAACACTGAAGCTTTCTTT.

The rearrangement links TRBV5-4 to TRBJ2-1, with TRBD1 as a possible D gene (5 bases). V lost 3 bases and J 1 base, leaving 14 bases between the germline ends. The CDR3 runs 16 residues. Per germline, CDR1 SGHNT and CDR2 YYREEE (reference sequence). For the CDR3, the DNA is TGTGCCAGCAGCTCCGGACAAAGGCGGTCCTACAATGAGCAGTTCTTC. Its protein product is CASSSGQRRSYNEQFF.

CDR3 bases: TGTGCCAGTAGTAACGGCAGGGGATACGAGCAGTACGTC. Residues: CASSNGRGYEQYV. This rearrangement joins TRBV19 to TRBJ2-7, with D possibly matching TRBD1 (6 bases). The V end was cut by 4 bases, the J end by 4 bases, with 11 bases between. CDR1 is LNHDA, CDR2 SQIVND, per germline (reference sequence). The CDR3 sequence is 13 residues long.

This clone appeared a few times. V is TRBV18 and J is TRBJ2-1, with 11 bases matching TRBD1. CDR1 and CDR2 (germline): KGHSH, LQKENI. V shed 3 bases, J shed 6 bases, and the junction held 4 bases outside the gene matches. The CDR3 is 15 residues long. The CDR3 bases are TGTGCCAGCTCACCCGGGACAGGGGGACCCAATGAGCAGTTCTTC. It yields the protein CASSPGTGGPNEQFF.

The genes are TRBV5-1 and TRBJ1-6; TRBD1 matches 7 bases. CDR1 and CDR2 (germline): SGHRS, YFSETQ. The CDR3 totals 17 residues. V was clipped by 3 bases and J by 10 bases; unmatched bases: 16. CDR3 nucleotide sequence: TGCGCCAGCAGCTGGGGGACAGTGCTACCTGGGGCGTCACCCCTCCACTTT. Translation gives CASSWGTVLPGASPLHF.

A single count supports this clone. V and J are TRBV10-3 and TRBJ1-1; 8 bases are a match to TRBD1. Per germline, CDR1 ENHRY and CDR2 SYGVKD. There are 17 residues in the CDR3. The trim removed 6 bases at V and 1 base at J, leaving 13 bases unmatched. This chain's CDR3 is CAISLRGLGTGNTEAFF. The CDR3 nucleotides read TGTGCCATCAGCTTGAGGGGACTTGGGACAGGGAACACTGAAGCTTTCTTT.

V usage is TRBV27 and J usage is TRBJ2-3, with a weak D call TRBD2 (6 bases). V was cut by 8 bases and J by 2 bases, with 11 bases left in between. This CDR3 has 13 amino acids. Germline values: CDR1 MNHEY, CDR2 SMNVEV (reference sequence). DNA for the CDR3: TGTGCCAGCCGGGACTCGTCCACAGATACGCAGTATTTT. Translated, it gives CASRDSSTDTQYF.

The chain combines TRBV5-4 with TRBJ1-3; tentatively, D is TRBD1 (5 bases). V was pared by 0 bases and J by 0 bases, with 10 bases between. Germline V gene data show CDR1 as SGHNT and CDR2 as YYREEE (reference sequence). CDR3 length equals 16 residues. This CDR3 is CASSLGGTTSGNTIYF. DNA for the CDR3: TGTGCCAGCAGCTTGGGGGGCACGACCTCTGGAAACACCATATATTTT.

The chain recombines TRBV11-2 with TRBJ2-7, with TRBD1 identical over 8 bases. Germline V gene data show CDR1 as SGHAT and CDR2 as FQNNGV. The CDR3 is 13 residues long. V gave up 6 bases and J gave up 6 bases; unmatched junction bases: 7. This CDR3 reads CASSRGTGGEQYV. CDR3 coding DNA: TGTGCCAGCAGTCGCGGGACAGGAGGCGAGCAGTACGTC.

This chain connects TRBV18 to TRBJ1-1; D might be TRBD1 (6 bases). The V and J ends lost 2 bases and 4 bases respectively, with 11 bases between them. Per the germline V gene, CDR1 is KGHSH and CDR2 is LQKENI. This CDR3 region has 14 residues. For the CDR3, the DNA is TGTGCCAGCTCACCATATCAGGGGAGCACTGAAGCTTTCTTT. This translates into CASSPYQGSTEAFF.

The rearrangement joins TRBV27 to TRBJ2-2; D not certain. Germline V lookup: CDR1 MNHEY, CDR2 SMNVEV (reference sequence). V dropped 5 bases and J dropped 1 base, with 11 bases sitting between them. The CDR3 totals 15 residues. The CDR3 DNA reads as TGTGCCAGCAGTGCGTACAGTGAGAACACCGGGGAGCTGTTTTTT. This gives the protein CASSAYSENTGELFF.

A single count supports this clone. The V call is TRBV20-1, the J call TRBJ1-4; D ambiguous. Trimming left V 6 bases short and J 8 bases short, with 10 bases between. Germline loops: CDR1 DFQATT, CDR2 SNEGSKA (reference sequence). The CDR3 has 11 residues. DNA of the CDR3: TGCAGTGCCCTCCTGAGGGAAAAACTGTTTTTT. Its protein is CSALLREKLFF.